Sequencing of this TCR beta chain was carried out in a study of Ad26.COV2.S vaccination and SARS-CoV-2 variants. Looked up from germline, CDR1 is LGHDT and CDR2 is YNNKEL (reference sequence). Trimming removed 2 bases at V and 2 bases at J, with 13 bases between. There are 15 residues in the CDR3. Notes on the study in general: Substantial breadth was reported for post-vaccination spike-specific CD8+ and CD4+ T cells. Whether participants received vaccine or placebo, their non-spike TCR breadth was similar. Vaccinees displayed broader spike-specific TCR repertoires than placebo recipients.

Generated by immunoSEQ multiplex PCR, the TCRdb table keeps only in-frame clones and is missing some. The sample holds around 350,000 clones; approximately 90% are singletons and the top ten take around 4.2%. Of note for this clone: Its antigen is unidentified.

The TCR comes from a human donor who had recovered from COVID-19. Here the sequenced sample was peripheral blood, taken after recovery from COVID-19. The chain carries TRBV3-1 (or the pseudogene TRBV3-2) and TRBJ2-7, with no clear D. The CDR3 nucleotides are TGTGCCAGCAGCCAATTTTTGGGTTCCCCCTACGAGCAGTACTTC. Encoded protein: CASSQFLGSPYEQYF.